This T cell receptor beta chain originates from a study of regulatory T cells in long-lasting Graves disease (dated by TCRdb to about 2021). A note on the overall study: In the newly diagnosed Graves' disease group, patients had been taking antithyroid drugs for less than 3 months. The study took place in China and was registered as a clinical trial. Peripheral blood TCR sequencing and RNA sequencing compared persistent Graves' disease patients with newly diagnosed Graves' disease patients. A total of approximately 35 samples underwent TCR sequencing: 13 from persistent and about 20 from newly diagnosed Graves' disease patients.

The research as a whole found: Only the TCR beta chain was sequenced and analyzed. A larger number of public clonotypes was shared among persistent patients (fewer than 3,000) than among newly diagnosed patients (around 970). Compared with newly diagnosed patients, persistent Graves' disease patients had lower TCR Shannon entropy and fewer highly expanded clones, which suggests clonal expansion. Persistent disease showed preferential use of TRBV28, TRBJ1-2 and TRBJ2-5, whereas newly diagnosed disease favored TRBV20-1 and TRBJ2-1. Peripheral blood alone was examined, since thyroid tissue, which constituted the primary lesion, could not be accessed. The small sample size was acknowledged by the authors as a limitation that may reduce accuracy.

The junction carries 16 bases between V and J, which are trimmed by 6 bases and 5 bases respectively. CDR1 SGHTA and CDR2 FQGNSA were looked up in the germline V gene. From its first to its last residue, the CDR3 has 15 amino acids. Of all the DNA, just the CDR3 is kept, 45 bases in frame from base 1. The library was obtained by multiplex PCR. These reads were obtained on an Illumina HiSeq 4000. TCR beta libraries were built with iRepertoire HTBI primers and Arm-PCR amplification of CDR3 regions. Before sequencing, the PCR products underwent gel purification. In the original analysis: Gene usage analysis of CDR3 amino acid clonotypes used the 60 to 75 TRBV and approximately 13 TRBJ segments found across samples. COPE and FqMerger were used to merge filtered high-quality paired reads into contigs. BLAST was used to align contigs to IMGT TRBV, TRBD and TRBJ reference genes, and CDR3 was defined according to IMGT. Any clonotype with a frequency above 0.1% was counted as a highly expanded clone. Repertoire diversity was measured by Shannon entropy, and V-J evenness by the Gini coefficient. A clonotype was considered public if more than one individual shared it. Using fastp at Q25 and MiXCR, TCRdb reprocessed the public reads and kept productive beta chains. Rows are combined by CDR3 protein, so each entry shows the most common genes and DNA. TCRdb, not the authors, supplied the V and J calls. This sample holds about 440,000 distinct CDR3 sequences; about 15% were observed only once. About a sixth of the sample comes from the top ten.

The sample's time point label, in plain terms: newly diagnosed GD, antithyroid drugs for less than 3 months. For both TCR sequencing and RNA sequencing, RNA was extracted from PBMCs in TRIzol. The diagnosis of Graves' disease was made according to American Thyroid Association guidelines. Patients for the study were recruited at an endocrinology department in Xi'an, China. From each patient, 8 to 10 milliliters of peripheral blood was collected into an EDTA anticoagulant tube. Ficoll Paque Plus density gradient separation was used to isolate PBMCs, and no additional T cell sorting was done. An Agilent 2100 Bioanalyzer and agarose gel were used to assess RNA quality, and a NanoDrop 2000 was used to measure RNA concentration. As concerns this clonotype: Which antigen it targets is not known. This likely comes from a read error, as the CDR3 has no conserved phenylalanine or tryptophan at its end.

Another study also made use of these data, one on T cells in Graves' hyperthyroidism and ophthalmopathy. As that second paper reports: A patient counted as having stable Graves' hyperthyroidism if no progression to ophthalmopathy occurred over 18 months of follow-up. Hyperthyroidism patients were newly diagnosed, with disease duration under 2 months, and aged 18 to 65 years. The study excluded patients with uncontrolled infections, other autoimmune diseases, pregnancy or lactation. Diagnoses were based on clinical symptoms, serum thyroxine and TRAb, thyroid ultrasound and orbital computed tomography. For the first round of RT-PCR on the TCR CDR3, the HTBI primer set was used together with the Qiagen OneStep RT-PCR kit. Most expanded thyroid clonotypes (frequency above 0.001) were also detected in blood, suggesting blood repertoires may reflect thyroid immune responses. A model built on a 13 V-J signature distinguished ophthalmopathy from stable hyperthyroidism, reaching 87.88% sensitivity and around 81% specificity in cross-validation and 80%/75% in testing. In validation, the model predicted progression to ophthalmopathy with over 60% sensitivity and 72% to 85% specificity, a median of 6.5 months before onset. TCR V-J signatures able to tell the groups apart were searched for in a discovery cohort of 90 to 100 patients, of whom 40 to 45 had Graves' ophthalmopathy and roughly 59 had stable Graves' hyperthyroidism. An independent validation cohort of around 20 hyperthyroidism patients and 15 or so patients who later progressed to ophthalmopathy tested prospective prediction of ophthalmopathy. The roughly 94 discovery patients were randomly divided into training and test sets at a 7:3 ratio. In six Graves' hyperthyroidism patients, the study also compared T-cell repertoires from thyroid tissue with T-cell repertoires from blood. After blood sampling, hyperthyroidism patients were treated with methimazole at a starting dose of 30 mg daily, and ophthalmopathy patients were treated with high-dose intravenous methylprednisolone. The libraries were constructed in a second round of multiplex PCR and then size-selected and purified. Libraries were sequenced paired-end with 100 bp reads on an Illumina HiSeq2000. SOAPnuke was used to process the raw data, with reads discarded if the reads contained adapters or uncalled bases, had a mean Phred below 15, or lacked an exact constant-primer or identifier match. COPE v1.2.5 was used to merge the high-quality paired reads, and each unique nucleotide sequence was defined as a clonotype. Clonotypes were aligned to IMGT TRBV, TRBD and TRBJ reference segments using MiTCR v1.1. Only V-J combinations with frequency above 0.0001, covering 98% to 99.2% of repertoires, were analysed. The TCS score was defined as the ratio of F50 (clonal expansion) to E x V (chaos), calculated using BLOSUM62-based TCRdist between CDR3 peptides within each V-J. Welch's t-statistics and random forest reduced around 520 V-J features to roughly 13, which were used in a naive Bayes classifier (R e1071). Sample size was not statistically predetermined, and investigators were not blinded to group allocation. The paper describes TCR Vbeta CDR3 sequencing of fewer than 150 peripheral blood samples, made up of about 40 ophthalmopathy patients, 70 to 75 hyperthyroidism patients and 17 progressor patients.

The chain is assembled from TRBV7-2 and TRBJ2-2; possibly the D gene is TRBD1, per 5 matching bases. Specimen: peripheral blood mononuclear cells (PBMCs), collected at new diagnosis, from a patient treated with antithyroid drugs. The TCR was taken from a woman aged 30 to 39 with Graves disease. Donor details come from another sample of the same person, matched by shared clones. The CDR3 in this case is CASRVAKGKTGELFS. The DNA reads TGTGCCAGCAGGGTGGCTAAGGGGAAGACCGGGGAGCTGTTTTCT.